The source of this T cell receptor (beta chain) is a study of T cell repertoires in cytomegalovirus infection. A word on this clonotype: Its antigen is undetermined.

TCRdb independently ran MiXCR on the reads; one entry per CDR3 protein. The sample lists under 850,000 distinct CDR3 sequences, approximately 33% occurring once. Germline assignment: CDR1 SGHDT and CDR2 YYEEEE. The ends were cut back, 1 base at V and 4 bases at J, with 12 bases in the middle. The CDR3 extends over 14 amino acids. The sequence was obtained from a human donor in good health (CMV status not recorded). Some clones in this sample may be carry-over from other donors' samples. The sequencing here drew on cultured PBMCs, taken from culture after CMV antigen stimulation. The rearrangement joins TRBV5-6 to TRBJ2-7, with D perhaps matching TRBD1 (6 bases). CDR3 coding DNA: TGTGCCAGCAGCTTGTCGGGACACAATTACGAGCAGTACTTC. It specifies CASSLSGHNYEQYF. Combining the CDR3 with reference TRBV5-6 and TRBJ2-7 gives the whole variable domain DAGVTQSPTHLIKTRGQQVTLRCSPKSGHDTVSWYQQALGQGPQFIFQYYEEEERQRGNFPDRFSGHQFPNYSSELNVNALLLGDSALYLCASSLSGHNYEQYFGPGTRLTVT.